Listed here is a single TCR beta chain. First-strand cDNA relied on TRAV- and TRBV-specific primers spanning alpha and beta chains. PCR amplification of the TCRs was performed with Phusion for 20 PCR cycles, and it relied on a constant-region primer together with a V-primer adapter. TCRdb re-derived calls from the reads in MiXCR, one entry per CDR3 protein. This sample has about 9,800 distinct CDR3 sequences; over 35% occur once, and the top ten carry roughly 6.2%. The data stem from a study of low-dose radiotherapy and immunotherapy resistance in tumors. Study in general: Cohort 1 was given 0.5 Gy per fraction every 2 weeks, for 6.5 Gy total. Aspirin was administered orally at 300 mg daily for four cycles, commencing on cycle 1 day 1. Cyclophosphamide was given intravenously at 200 mg/m2 every two weeks, and each dose came one day before radiation and immunotherapy.

This receptor was taken from a human donor with advanced metastatic prostate, ovarian, gallbladder or colorectal cancer (not recorded which). This table probably holds off-target reads from a library built for another chain.

The CDR3 nucleotides read TGTGCCAGCAGCTTTGATCTTGCTAGCGAAAAACTGTTTTTT. It is translated as CASSFDLASEKLFF. The chain employs TRBV7-9 and TRBJ1-4; D is uncertain. The V and J ends lost 3 bases and 8 bases respectively, with 13 bases between them. In germline, CDR1 is SEHNR, CDR2 FQNEAQ (reference sequence). This CDR3 has 14 residues.